This entry lists 10 T cell receptor beta chains sequenced from one sample in a study of a mutant IDH1 vaccine in newly diagnosed glioma. Only in-frame clones appear in the TCRdb table, and some are missing; sequencing was by immunoSEQ multiplex PCR. In the table there are around 78,000 clones, over 75% of which are singletons. For these receptors, no antigen is known. Time point described: week 23, last vaccination. Every vaccine dose comprised 300 ug of mutant IDH1 20-mer peptide plus topical imiquimod. The sample here was PBMCs, taken from a glioma patient whose treatment included an IDH1 peptide vaccine. The receptors originated from a man aged 25-40 years with glioma. Some clones in this sample may be carry-over from other donors' samples.

The chain uses TRBV6-5 and TRBJ1-3, with D hard to call. The germline V and J ends were trimmed by 0 bases and 0 bases, with 6 bases remaining between them. This CDR3 comprises 15 residues. Germline CDR1 reads MNHEY; CDR2 reads SVGAGI. This CDR3 is CASSYSRISGNTIYF. CDR3 bases: TGTGCCAGCAGTTACTCTCGGATCTCTGGAAACACCATATATTTT.

The chain employs TRBV15 and TRBJ1-2; no clear D gene. CDR1 and CDR2 (germline): LNHNV, YYDKDF (reference sequence). Between the trimmed V and J ends, which lost 3 bases and 3 bases, there was a span of 20 bases. CDR3 length equals 17 residues. The CDR3 DNA sequence: TGTGCCACCAGCAGTCCCGTAGTCCACGGGTTGGACTATGGCTACACCTTC. As protein: CATSSPVVHGLDYGYTF.

The J gene is TRBJ1-3, the V gene TRBV25-1; the D is unclear. The CDR3 extends over 14 amino acids. Germline V gives CDR1 MGHDK, CDR2 SYGVNS. Trimming stripped 5 bases from V and 4 bases from J, with 12 bases between. The CDR3 coding sequence is TGTGCCAGCAGTACGGAGGGCCCAGGAAACACCATATATTTT. Residues: CASSTEGPGNTIYF.

This rearrangement joins TRBV7-6 to TRBJ1-1; TRBD1 is a possible D gene (5 bases). The V end was cut by 3 bases, the J end by 6 bases, with 17 bases between. The CDR3 has 15 amino acids. Per germline, CDR1 SGHVS and CDR2 FNYEAQ. The chain's CDR3 is CASSFEAGWGSEAFF. CDR3 coding DNA: TGTGCCAGCAGCTTCGAGGCAGGGTGGGGGTCTGAAGCTTTCTTT.

This clone came up once. This chain joins TRBV27 and TRBJ2-7; 9 bases are shared with TRBD1. The length of the CDR3 is 17 residues. Germline V gene lookup returns CDR1 MNHEY and CDR2 SMNVEV (reference sequence). After removal of 6 bases from V and 5 bases from J, the junction contained 17 bases not matched to a gene. The CDR3 is CASSRPPPGQGFHEQYF. The CDR3 nucleotides read TGTGCCAGCAGCCGACCGCCACCGGGACAGGGATTCCACGAGCAGTACTTC.

The chain combines TRBV28 with TRBJ1-6, with a possible D match to TRBD1 (6 bases). CDR3 size: 14 residues. The germline V gene has CDR1 MDHEN and CDR2 SYDVKM. The germline V and J ends were trimmed by 6 bases and 8 bases, with 14 bases remaining between them. The CDR3 is CASRPGQRYSPLHF. As DNA, the CDR3 is TGTGCCAGCAGACCTGGACAGCGATATTCACCCCTCCACTTT.

The rearrangement links TRBV11-3 to TRBJ2-7; 7 bases fit TRBD2. CDR1 is SGHNT, CDR2 YENEEA, per germline. The CDR3 contains 14 residues. Trimming removed 5 bases from V and 2 bases from J; junction bases left unmatched: 6. The CDR3 DNA reads as TGTGCCAGCAGCCCTCGGGGGACTACCTACGAGCAGTACTTC. This gives the protein CASSPRGTTYEQYF.

In its sample, this clone was seen once. One end of the junction is discordant with germline, which a read error may explain. The chain recombines TRBV7-2 with TRBJ2-7; 7 bases map to TRBD1. CDR3 length equals 15 residues. Germline V gene data show CDR1 as SGHTA and CDR2 as FQGNSA. CDR3 coding DNA: TGTGCCAGCAGCTTGGACAGGAGTGTATCCTACGGGCAGTACTTC. Translation: CASSLDRSVSYGQYF.

The chain couples TRBV11-1 to TRBJ1-1; 7 positions match TRBD1. The V gene's germline CDR1 is SGHAT and CDR2 FQDESV (reference sequence). This CDR3 has 15 amino acids. Trimming removed 2 bases from V and 5 bases from J; junction bases left unmatched: 8. The CDR3 sequence is CASSLQRQGLTEAFF. CDR3 in DNA: TGTGCCAGCAGCTTACAACGACAGGGCCTAACTGAAGCTTTCTTT.

The CDR3 nucleotides read TGTGCCAGCAGCGTGAGTAGCGCCAGCTCCTACGAGCAGTACTTC. As protein: CASSVSSASSYEQYF. The chain links TRBV9 to TRBJ2-7; TRBD2 is a possible D gene (5 bases). The V gene's germline CDR1 is SGDLS and CDR2 YYNGEE. There are 15 residues in the CDR3. V lost 2 bases and J 0 bases, leaving 12 bases between the germline ends. Using reference TRBV9 and TRBJ2-7 for the parts outside the CDR3, the full variable domain is DSGVTQTPKHLITATGQRVTLRCSPRSGDLSVYWYQQSLDQGLQFLIQYYNGEERAKGNILERFSAQQFPDLHSELNLSSLELGDSALYFCASSVSSASSYEQYFGPGTRLTVT.